Presented here are 13 T cell receptor beta chains from one specimen sequenced in a study of OX40 agonist ivuxolimab in advanced cancers. Libraries were prepared by immunoSEQ multiplex PCR; TCRdb keeps only in-frame clonotypes and omits some of them. The sample carries roughly 79,000 clones, about 85% recorded once. The specimen comprised CD4+ or CD8+ T cells sorted from blood, sampled in a trial of the OX40 agonist ivuxolimab. The source is an adult with an advanced solid tumor such as melanoma, head and neck, liver or kidney cancer.

V usage is TRBV4-2 and J usage is TRBJ2-3; D possibly corresponds to TRBD1 (6 bases). Germline V CDR1 and CDR2: LGHNA, YNFKEQ. V lost 2 bases, J lost 0 bases, and 15 bases lay in between. The CDR3 runs to 17 residues. This CDR3 reads CASSQLTGTLSTDTQYF. In DNA form, the CDR3 reads TGTGCCAGCAGCCAACTAACAGGGACCCTCAGCACAGATACGCAGTATTTT.

This clone was seen only once. The CDR3 loop reads CASRDPVGGLPGAQYF. Here the CDR3 DNA reads TGTGCCAGCCGGGACCCGGTCGGCGGCTTACCTGGGGCCCAGTACTTC. V and J are TRBV28 and TRBJ2-5; D might be TRBD1 or TRBD2, each matching 5 bases. Germline loops: CDR1 MDHEN, CDR2 SYDVKM. Deletions cut 8 bases from V and 9 bases from J, with 28 bases between. The CDR3 has 16 amino acids.

The V and J genes are TRBV5-4 and TRBJ1-1; TRBD1 matches at 7 bases. The germline V gene encodes CDR1 SGHNT and CDR2 YYREEE (reference sequence). The V segment lost 4 bases and the J segment 0 bases; nucleotides outside the gene matches: 6. The CDR3 contains 15 residues. Written as DNA, the CDR3 is TGTGCCAGCAGCCTCGGACAGGAATTGAACACTGAAGCTTTCTTT. This translates into CASSLGQELNTEAFF.

The chain recombines TRBV19 with TRBJ1-4, with D possibly matching TRBD1 (6 bases). The CDR3 length is 15 residues. CDR1 LNHDA and CDR2 SQIVND come from the germline V gene (reference sequence). V was cut by 2 bases and J by 0 bases, with 7 bases left in between. The CDR3 protein is CASSITGTTNEKLFF. In DNA form, the CDR3 reads TGTGCCAGTAGTATAACAGGGACAACTAATGAAAAACTGTTTTTT.

The chain uses TRBV14 and TRBJ1-2; D gene ambiguous. V was clipped by 2 bases and J by 5 bases, with 6 bases between them. This CDR3 has 12 residues. From germline, CDR1 is SGHDN and CDR2 FVKESK. DNA for the CDR3: TGTGCCAGCAGCCAAAACCAATATGGCTACACCTTC. Protein product: CASSQNQYGYTF.

V and J are TRBV27 and TRBJ2-2; 8 nucleotides align to TRBD1. V dropped 0 bases and J dropped 2; count of bases not matched to a gene: 2. The CDR3 is 16 amino acids. Germline V gene lookup returns CDR1 MNHEY and CDR2 SMNVEV (reference sequence). CDR3 residues: CASSLSSGGNTGELFF. The CDR3 DNA sequence: TGTGCCAGCAGTTTATCCTCAGGGGGCAACACCGGGGAGCTGTTTTTT.

CDR3 sequence reads: CASSSIRSEQREITGELFF. The CDR3, as DNA: TGTGCCAGCAGTTCCATCAGGTCCGAACAGCGGGAGATCACCGGGGAGCTGTTTTTT. V usage is TRBV28 and J usage is TRBJ2-2; 8 nucleotides agree with TRBD2. The V segment lost 4 bases and the J segment 4 bases; nucleotides outside the gene matches: 17. The CDR3 covers 19 residues. The germline V gene has CDR1 MDHEN and CDR2 SYDVKM.

This clone was observed a handful of times. The chain links TRBV5-5 to TRBJ2-5, with D hard to call. This CDR3 contains 14 residues. Looked up from germline, CDR1 is SGHKS and CDR2 is YYEKEE (reference sequence). Trimming pared 0 bases from V and 2 bases from J, leaving 8 bases between. The CDR3 here is CASSLVGPQETQYF. The CDR3 coding sequence is TGTGCCAGCAGCTTGGTTGGGCCTCAAGAGACCCAGTACTTC.

The V call is TRBV2, the J call TRBJ2-2; D is possibly TRBD2 (5 bases). The V gene's germline CDR1 is SNHLY and CDR2 FYNNEI. CDR3 length: 16 residues. Trimming removed 2 bases at V and 5 bases at J, with 15 bases between. Here the CDR3 reads CASSEQASLNTGELFF. The DNA for the CDR3 is TGTGCCAGCAGTGAACAGGCTAGCTTAAATACCGGGGAGCTGTTTTTT. The full variable domain, its missing parts supplied by reference TRBV2 and TRBJ2-2, is EPEVTQTPSHQVTQMGQEVILRCVPISNHLYFYWYRQILGQKVEFLVSFYNNEISEKSEIFDDQFSVERPDGSNFTLKIRSTKLEDSAMYFCASSEQASLNTGELFFGEGSRLTVL.

This clone has only one observation. The rearrangement links TRBV5-5 to TRBJ1-4; TRBD1 agrees at 7 bases. J was trimmed by 0 bases and V by 4 bases; bases with no gene match: 6. CDR3 size: 16 residues. Germline V gene lookup returns CDR1 SGHKS and CDR2 YYEKEE (reference sequence). CDR3 protein: CASSPGTAATNEKLFF. Here the CDR3 DNA reads TGTGCCAGCAGCCCCGGGACAGCTGCAACTAATGAAAAACTGTTTTTT.

The chain couples TRBV28 to TRBJ2-5, with 14 bases identical to TRBD2. The DNA end is a closer match to TRBJ2-7, so the J assignment may be wrong. The CDR3 is 15 residues long. Germline V lookup: CDR1 MDHEN, CDR2 SYDVKM. This CDR3 reads CASSLGLAGVDEQYF. CDR3 nucleotides: TGTGCCAGCAGTTTGGGACTAGCGGGAGTTGACGAGCAGTACTTC.

As to this clone: Other nucleotide sequences in the sample specify the same CDR3. V usage is TRBV29-1 and J usage is TRBJ2-7; 9 bases are shared with TRBD2. This CDR3 region has 13 residues. Per the germline V gene, CDR1 is SQVTM and CDR2 is ANQGSEA. After removal of 4 bases from V and 4 bases from J, the junction contained 5 bases not matched to a gene. CDR3 sequence: CSVGASGDYEQYF. The CDR3 DNA follows: TGCAGCGTTGGGGCTAGCGGGGATTACGAGCAGTACTTC.

The chain recombines TRBV19 with TRBJ1-1; the D gene is possibly TRBD1 (5 bases). CDR3 length: 16 amino acids. The ends were cut back, 3 bases at V and 6 bases at J, with 20 bases in the middle. Germline CDR1 reads LNHDA; CDR2 reads SQIVND (reference sequence). The CDR3 DNA sequence: TGTGCCAGTAGTATCGGGGGGAACCCAGGGCACTCTGAAGCTTTCTTT. Protein product: CASSIGGNPGHSEAFF.